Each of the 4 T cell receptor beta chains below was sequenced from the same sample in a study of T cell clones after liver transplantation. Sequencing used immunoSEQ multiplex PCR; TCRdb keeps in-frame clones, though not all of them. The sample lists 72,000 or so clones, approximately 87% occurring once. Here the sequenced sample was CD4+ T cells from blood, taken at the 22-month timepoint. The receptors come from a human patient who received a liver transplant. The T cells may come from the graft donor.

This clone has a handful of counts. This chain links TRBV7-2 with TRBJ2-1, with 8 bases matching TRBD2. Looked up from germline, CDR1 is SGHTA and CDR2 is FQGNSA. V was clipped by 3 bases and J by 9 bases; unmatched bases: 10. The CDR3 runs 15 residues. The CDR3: CASSFSQSGGLEQFF. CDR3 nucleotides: TGTGCCAGCAGCTTCTCCCAAAGCGGGGGCCTTGAGCAGTTCTTC. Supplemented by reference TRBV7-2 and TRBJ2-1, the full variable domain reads GAGVSQSPSNKVTEKGKDVELRCDPISGHTALYWYRQSLGQGLEFLIYFQGNSAPDKSGLPSDRFSAERTGGSVSTLTIQRTQQEDSAVYLCASSFSQSGGLEQFFGPGTRLTVL.

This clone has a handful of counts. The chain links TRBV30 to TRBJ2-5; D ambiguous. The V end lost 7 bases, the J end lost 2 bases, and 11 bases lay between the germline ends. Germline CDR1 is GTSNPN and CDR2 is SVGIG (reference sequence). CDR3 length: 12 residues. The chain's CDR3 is CASLTGQETQYF. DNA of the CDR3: TGTGCCTCTTTGACGGGTCAAGAGACCCAGTACTTC.

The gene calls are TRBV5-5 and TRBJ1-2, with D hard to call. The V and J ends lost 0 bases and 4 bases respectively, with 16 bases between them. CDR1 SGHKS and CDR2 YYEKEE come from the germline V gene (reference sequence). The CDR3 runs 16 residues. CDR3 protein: CASSLGRILRGYGYTF. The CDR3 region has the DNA TGTGCCAGCAGCTTGGGGCGGATTCTTCGAGGCTATGGCTACACCTTC.

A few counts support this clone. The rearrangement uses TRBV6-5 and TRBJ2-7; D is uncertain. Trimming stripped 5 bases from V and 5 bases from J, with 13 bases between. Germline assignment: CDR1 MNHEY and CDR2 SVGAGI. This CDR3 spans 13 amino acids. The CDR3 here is CASSRTARHEQYF. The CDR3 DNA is TGTGCCAGCAGTAGGACGGCGCGGCACGAGCAGTACTTC.